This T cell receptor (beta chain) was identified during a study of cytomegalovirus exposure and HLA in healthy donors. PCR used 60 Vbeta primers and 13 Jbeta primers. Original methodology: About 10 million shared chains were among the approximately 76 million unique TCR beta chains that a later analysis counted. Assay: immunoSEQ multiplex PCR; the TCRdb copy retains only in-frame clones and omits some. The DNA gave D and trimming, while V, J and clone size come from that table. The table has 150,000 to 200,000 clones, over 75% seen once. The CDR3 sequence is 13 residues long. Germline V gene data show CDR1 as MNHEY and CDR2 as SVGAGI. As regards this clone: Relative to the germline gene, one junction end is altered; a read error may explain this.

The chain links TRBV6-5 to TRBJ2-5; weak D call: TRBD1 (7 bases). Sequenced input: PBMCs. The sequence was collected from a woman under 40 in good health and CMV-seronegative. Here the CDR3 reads CASNQGGHPASHF. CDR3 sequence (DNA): TGTGCCAGCAATCAGGGGGGACACCCCGCGTCCCACTTC.